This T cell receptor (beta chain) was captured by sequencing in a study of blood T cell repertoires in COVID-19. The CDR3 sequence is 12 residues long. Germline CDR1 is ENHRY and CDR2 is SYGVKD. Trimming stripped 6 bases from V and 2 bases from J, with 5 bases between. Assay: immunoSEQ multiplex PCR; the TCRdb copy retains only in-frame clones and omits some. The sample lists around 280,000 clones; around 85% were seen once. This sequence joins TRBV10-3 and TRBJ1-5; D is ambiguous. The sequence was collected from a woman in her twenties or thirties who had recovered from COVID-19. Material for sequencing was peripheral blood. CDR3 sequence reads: CAISAGNQPQHF. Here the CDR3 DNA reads TGTGCCATCAGCGCAGGCAATCAGCCCCAGCATTTT.